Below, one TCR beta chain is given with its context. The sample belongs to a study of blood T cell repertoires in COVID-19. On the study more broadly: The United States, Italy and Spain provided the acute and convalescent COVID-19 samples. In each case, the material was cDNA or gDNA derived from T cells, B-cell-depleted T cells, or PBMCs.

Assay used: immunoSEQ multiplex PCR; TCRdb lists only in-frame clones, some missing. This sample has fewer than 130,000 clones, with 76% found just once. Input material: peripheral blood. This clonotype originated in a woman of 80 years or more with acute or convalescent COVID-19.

In DNA, the CDR3 is TGTGCCAGCAGTGAAAGGTCCCAGGGGGAGACCCAGTACTTC. The encoded protein is CASSERSQGETQYF. The genes are TRBV6-1 and TRBJ2-5; a possible D gene is TRBD1 (6 bases). V was trimmed by 2 bases and J by 5 bases, leaving 12 bases between them. The germline CDR1 and CDR2 sequences are MNHNS and SASEGT. This CDR3 spans 14 amino acids.